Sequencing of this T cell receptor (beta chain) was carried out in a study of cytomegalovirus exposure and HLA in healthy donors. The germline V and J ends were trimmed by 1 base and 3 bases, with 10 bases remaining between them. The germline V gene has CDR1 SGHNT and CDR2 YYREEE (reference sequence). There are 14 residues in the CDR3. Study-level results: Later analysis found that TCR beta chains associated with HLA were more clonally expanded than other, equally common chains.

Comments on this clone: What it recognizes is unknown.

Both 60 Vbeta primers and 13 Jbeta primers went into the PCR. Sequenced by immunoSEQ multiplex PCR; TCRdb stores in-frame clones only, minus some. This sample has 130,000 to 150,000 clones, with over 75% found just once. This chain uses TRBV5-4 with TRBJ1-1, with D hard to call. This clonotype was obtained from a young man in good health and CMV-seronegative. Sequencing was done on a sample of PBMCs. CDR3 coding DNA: TGTGCCAGCAGCTTGTCGGGGTCGCACACTGAAGCTTTCTTT. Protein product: CASSLSGSHTEAFF.